The T cell receptor (beta chain) described here comes from a study of regulatory T cells in long-lasting Graves disease. Points from the study as a whole: Persistent patients shared more public clonotypes (approximately 2,700) than newly diagnosed patients (over 900). There were preferences for TRBV28, TRBJ1-2 and TRBJ2-5 in persistent disease.

This clonotype was observed at least ten times. Its matching antigen is unknown. Relying on iRepertoire HTBI primers and Arm-PCR of CDR3 regions, the team built TCR beta libraries. TCRdb fed the multiplex PCR reads into MiXCR, producing one record per CDR3 protein. Of about 530,000 distinct CDR3 sequences listed, 16% are singletons. The CDR3 contains 15 residues. Trimming took off 0 bases at V and 5 bases at J, with 14 bases between the two ends. Time point specified: newly diagnosed GD, antithyroid drugs for less than 3 months. Preparation of the TCR library used RNA extracted from PBMCs. Graves' disease was diagnosed by American Thyroid Association guidelines. These data were also reused for a study on T cells in Graves' hyperthyroidism and ophthalmopathy. That investigation notes: First-round RT-PCR with HTBI primers amplified the TCR CDR3 region.

The TCR originated in a woman aged 40 to 65 with Graves disease. Sequencing used peripheral blood mononuclear cells (PBMCs), obtained at new diagnosis, from a patient treated with antithyroid drugs. This sequence joins TRBV12-3 or TRBV12-4 and TRBJ2-7; D may match TRBD1 or TRBD2 (5 bases each). Written as DNA, the CDR3 is TGTGCCAGCAGTTTAGCGGGGGACCATTATCACGAGCAGTACTTC. Translated, it gives CASSLAGDHYHEQYF.